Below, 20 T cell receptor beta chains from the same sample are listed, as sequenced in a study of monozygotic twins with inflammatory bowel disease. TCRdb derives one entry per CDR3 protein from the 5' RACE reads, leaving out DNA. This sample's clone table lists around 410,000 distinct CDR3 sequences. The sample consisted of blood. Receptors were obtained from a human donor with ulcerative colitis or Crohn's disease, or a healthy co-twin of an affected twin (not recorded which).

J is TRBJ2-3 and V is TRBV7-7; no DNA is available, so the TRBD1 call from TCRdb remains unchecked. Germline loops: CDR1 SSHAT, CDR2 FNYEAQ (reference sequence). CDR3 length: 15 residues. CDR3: CASSQDRGDADTQYF.

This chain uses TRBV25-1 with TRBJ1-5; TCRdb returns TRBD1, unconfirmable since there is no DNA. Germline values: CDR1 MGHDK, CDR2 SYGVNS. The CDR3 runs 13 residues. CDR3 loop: CASSESLAGVWHF.

The CDR3 here is CASSQVSREDTQYF. The chain recombines TRBV14 with TRBJ2-3; no DNA is available, so the TRBD1 call from TCRdb remains unchecked. Per the germline V gene, CDR1 is SGHDN and CDR2 is FVKESK. The CDR3 totals 14 residues.

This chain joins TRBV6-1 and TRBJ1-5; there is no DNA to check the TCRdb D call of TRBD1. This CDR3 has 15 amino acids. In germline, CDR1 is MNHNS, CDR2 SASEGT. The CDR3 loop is CASSPRTARNQPQHF.

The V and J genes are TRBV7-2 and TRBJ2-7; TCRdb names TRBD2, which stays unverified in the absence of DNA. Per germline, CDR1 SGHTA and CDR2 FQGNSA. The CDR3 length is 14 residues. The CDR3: CASSLAQTSFEQYF.

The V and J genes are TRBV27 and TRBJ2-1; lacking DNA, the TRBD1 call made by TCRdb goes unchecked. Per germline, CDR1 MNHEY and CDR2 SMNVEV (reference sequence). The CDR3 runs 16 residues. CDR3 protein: CASSLSAGVPYNEQFF.

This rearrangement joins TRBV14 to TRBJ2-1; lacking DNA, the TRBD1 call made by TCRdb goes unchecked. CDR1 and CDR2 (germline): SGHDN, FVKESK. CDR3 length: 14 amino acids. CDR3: CASSLRDTYNEQFF.

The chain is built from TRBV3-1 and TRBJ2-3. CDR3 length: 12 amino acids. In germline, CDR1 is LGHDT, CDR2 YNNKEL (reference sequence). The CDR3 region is CASSQVVDTQYF.

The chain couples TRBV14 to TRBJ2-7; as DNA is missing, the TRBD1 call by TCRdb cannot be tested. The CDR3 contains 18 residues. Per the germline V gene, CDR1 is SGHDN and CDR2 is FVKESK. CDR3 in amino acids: CASSQDGGSTRPHSEQYF.

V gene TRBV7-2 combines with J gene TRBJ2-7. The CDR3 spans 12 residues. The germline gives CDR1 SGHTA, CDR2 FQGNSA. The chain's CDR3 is CASSVVKGPQYF.

The CDR3 is CATSDLGSGRTDTQYF. This chain links TRBV24-1 with TRBJ2-3; the D gene TCRdb calls, TRBD2, cannot be checked with no DNA. This CDR3 has 16 amino acids. Germline CDR1 is KGHDR and CDR2 is SFDVKD.

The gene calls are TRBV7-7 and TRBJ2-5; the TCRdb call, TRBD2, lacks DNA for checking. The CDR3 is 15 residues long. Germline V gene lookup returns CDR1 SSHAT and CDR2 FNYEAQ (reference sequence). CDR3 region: CASSLNRGPSETQYF.

The CDR3 sequence: CASSQESGANVLTF. This chain joins TRBV3-1 and TRBJ2-6. This CDR3 spans 14 amino acids. CDR1 is LGHDT and CDR2 is YNNKEL in the germline V gene (reference sequence).

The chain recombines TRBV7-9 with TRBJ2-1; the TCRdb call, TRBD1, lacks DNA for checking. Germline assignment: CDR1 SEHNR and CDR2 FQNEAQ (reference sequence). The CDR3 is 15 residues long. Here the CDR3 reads CASSLPRVGHGEQFF.

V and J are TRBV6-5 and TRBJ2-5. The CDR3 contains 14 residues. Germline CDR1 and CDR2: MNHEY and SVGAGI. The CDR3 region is CASSYSSVKETQYF.

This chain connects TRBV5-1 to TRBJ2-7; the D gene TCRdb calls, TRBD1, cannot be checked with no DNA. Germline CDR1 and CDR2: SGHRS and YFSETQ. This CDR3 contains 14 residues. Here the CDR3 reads CASRSTVMGYEQYF.

This CDR3 is CASSLAAPSYNEQFF. This chain connects TRBV7-2 to TRBJ2-1. This CDR3 region has 15 residues. Germline CDR1 SGHTA, CDR2 FQGNSA.

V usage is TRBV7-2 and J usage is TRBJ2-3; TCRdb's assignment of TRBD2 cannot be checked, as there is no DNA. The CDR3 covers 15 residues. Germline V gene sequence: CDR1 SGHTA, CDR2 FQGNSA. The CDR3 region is CASSRVGSGADTQYF.

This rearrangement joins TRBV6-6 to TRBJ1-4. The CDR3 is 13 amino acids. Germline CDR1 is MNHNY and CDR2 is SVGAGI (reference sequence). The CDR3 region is CASSYSENEKLFF.

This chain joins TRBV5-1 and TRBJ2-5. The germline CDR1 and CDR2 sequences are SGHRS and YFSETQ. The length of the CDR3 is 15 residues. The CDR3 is CASSVDGRGQETQYF.